The sequence of this T cell receptor (beta chain) was determined in a study of blood T cells in healthy people across ages. Findings and caveats of the study: Donors of long life had a larger count of naive CD4+ cells and greater diversity than aged donors. PBMCs were not sorted, which prevented a conclusive comparison of naive versus antigen-experienced cells. Nothing was known about donor CMV status, and this possibly confounded expanded clonotype changes.

Germline trimming cut 0 bases from V and 2 bases from J; bases unmatched to any gene: 5. The germline V gene encodes CDR1 SGDLS and CDR2 YYNGEE. The CDR3 is made up of 16 amino acids. To note about this clonotype: Its specificity is unknown.

Sample-barcoded 5' priming and a J-beta primer mix drove a second PCR of roughly 6 to 12 cycles. A template-switch adaptor with 12 random nucleotides tagged each cDNA molecule. TCRdb re-analysed the 5' RACE reads in MiXCR, keeping a single row per CDR3 protein. The sample carries 550,000 to 750,000 distinct CDR3 sequences, 21% recorded once. This TCR was recovered from a man aged 70 or older in good health. The material sequenced was blood. V gene TRBV9 combines with J gene TRBJ2-5; 9 nucleotides agree with TRBD1. CDR3: CASSVAVGTGQETQYF. In DNA, the CDR3 is TGTGCCAGCAGCGTAGCTGTGGGGACAGGGCAAGAGACCCAGTACTTC.